Listed here are 18 T cell receptor beta chains from one sample, sequenced in a study of OX40 agonist ivuxolimab in advanced cancers. Using immunoSEQ multiplex PCR, the repertoire was profiled, and TCRdb retains in-frame clones only, with some absent. The data show over 60,000 clones, with about 90% seen just once and more than 1.5% held by the top ten. The sequencing used CD4+ or CD8+ T cells sorted from blood, collected in a trial of the OX40 agonist ivuxolimab. These receptors were collected from an adult with an advanced solid tumor such as melanoma, head and neck, liver or kidney cancer.

The DNA for the CDR3 is TGTGCCAGCAGCTCATCTCCGAACACCGGGGAGCTGTTTTTT. Its translation: CASSSSPNTGELFF. The chain combines TRBV7-3 with TRBJ2-2; D remains unclear. Trimming removed 4 bases from V and 0 bases from J, with 6 bases in between. Per germline, CDR1 SGHTA and CDR2 FQGTGA. This CDR3 spans 14 amino acids.

In this sample, this clone turned up once. The CDR3 DNA reads TGTGCCAGCAGTACCACAAGTGGGACCCAGTACTTC. It translates to CASSTTSGTQYF. The chain is built from TRBV2 and TRBJ2-5; D is unclear. V was cut by 5 bases and J by 7 bases, with 11 bases left in between. The CDR3 is 12 residues long. CDR1 is SNHLY and CDR2 is FYNNEI in the germline V gene.

The genes are TRBV5-1 and TRBJ1-4; D perhaps matches TRBD1 (5 bases). V was pared by 5 bases and J by 2 bases, with 10 bases between. The CDR3 sequence is 14 residues long. Germline lookup yields CDR1 SGHRS and CDR2 YFSETQ. CDR3 DNA: TGCGCCAGCAGGGGGCTGGTGACTAATGAAAAACTGTTTTTT. It yields the protein CASRGLVTNEKLFF.

The gene calls are TRBV30 and TRBJ2-7, with a tentative D call TRBD2 (6 bases). Trimming pared 1 base from V and 3 bases from J, leaving 10 bases between. Germline CDR1 is GTSNPN and CDR2 is SVGIG (reference sequence). The CDR3 is 13 residues long. The CDR3 DNA sequence: TGTGCCTGGAGTGGGGGGGACTTCTACGAGCAGTACTTC. This sequence encodes CAWSGGDFYEQYF.

The rearrangement links TRBV19 to TRBJ1-5; D not certain. Germline CDR1 LNHDA, CDR2 SQIVND (reference sequence). Trimming left V 5 bases short and J 5 bases short, with 13 bases between. The CDR3 is 14 amino acids. CDR3 nucleotides: TGTGCCAGTAGTTACGCGGGAAGTGATCAGCCCCAGCATTTT. Its protein is CASSYAGSDQPQHF. The variable domain in full, completed from reference TRBV19 and TRBJ1-5, reads DGGITQSPKYLFRKEGQNVTLSCEQNLNHDAMYWYRQDPGQGLRLIYYSQIVNDFQKGDIAEGYSVSREKKESFPLTVTSAQKNPTAFYLCASSYAGSDQPQHFGDGTRLSIL.

For the CDR3, the DNA is TGTGCCAGCTCACCGGGGAGCACAGATACGCAGTATTTT. It encodes CASSPGSTDTQYF. The chain combines TRBV18 with TRBJ2-3; no definite D call. Deletions cut 3 bases from V and 0 bases from J, with 4 bases between. Germline V CDR1 and CDR2: KGHSH, LQKENI. The CDR3 extends over 13 amino acids.

This sequence joins TRBV7-9 and TRBJ1-4; tentative D call: TRBD1 (5 bases). V gave up 5 bases and J gave up 13 bases, with 20 bases separating them. From germline, CDR1 is SEHNR and CDR2 FQNEAQ (reference sequence). The CDR3 consists of 14 residues. CDR3 loop: CASSPGQGQDGLFF. The CDR3 region has the DNA TGTGCCAGCAGCCCCGGCCAGGGCCAGGATGGACTGTTTTTT.

The chain couples TRBV19 to TRBJ2-1; 8 bases agree with TRBD2. Trimming cost V 6 bases and J 6 bases; bases outside gene matches: 4. Germline lookup yields CDR1 LNHDA and CDR2 SQIVND (reference sequence). CDR3 length: 13 residues. In DNA form, the CDR3 reads TGTGCCAGTAGGGGTAGCGGGATCAATGAGCAGTTCTTC. Protein sequence: CASRGSGINEQFF.

The V call is TRBV2, the J call TRBJ2-1; 11 bases are shared with TRBD2. Germline loops: CDR1 SNHLY, CDR2 FYNNEI. V shed 6 bases and J 9 bases; nucleotides not matched to a gene: 7. The CDR3 consists of 14 residues. The CDR3 region is CASSPGLAAFEQFF. The CDR3 nucleotides read TGTGCCAGCAGCCCGGGACTAGCGGCGTTTGAGCAGTTCTTC.

This sequence joins TRBV7-3 and TRBJ2-1; D is possibly TRBD1 or TRBD2 (5 bases each). The ends were cut back, 8 bases at V and 3 bases at J, with 11 bases in the middle. Per germline, CDR1 SGHTA and CDR2 FQGTGA. The CDR3 consists of 13 residues. This chain's CDR3 is CASAGTNYNEQFF. The DNA of the CDR3 is TGTGCCAGCGCCGGGACGAACTACAATGAGCAGTTCTTC.

The V call is TRBV19, the J call TRBJ1-1; a possible D gene is TRBD1 (5 bases). The CDR3 contains 14 residues. CDR1 is LNHDA, CDR2 SQIVND, per germline (reference sequence). V dropped 6 bases and J dropped 13 bases, with 24 bases sitting between them. The CDR3, as DNA: TGTGCCAGTAGATCCCGGGAGGGACCCGGGCAGTTTTTCTTT. Translated: CASRSREGPGQFFF. Supplemented by reference TRBV19 and TRBJ1-1, the full variable domain reads DGGITQSPKYLFRKEGQNVTLSCEQNLNHDAMYWYRQDPGQGLRLIYYSQIVNDFQKGDIAEGYSVSREKKESFPLTVTSAQKNPTAFYLCASRSREGPGQFFFGQGTRLTVV.

The chain uses TRBV25-1 and TRBJ2-1; 11 positions match TRBD2. The CDR3 consists of 16 residues. Trimming at V came to 5 bases and at J to 10 bases, leaving 13 bases not matched to a gene. Per the germline V gene, CDR1 is MGHDK and CDR2 is SYGVNS. CDR3 sequence: CASSRYAGLAVEEQFF. CDR3 nucleotide sequence: TGTGCCAGCAGTAGGTATGCGGGACTAGCGGTGGAGGAGCAGTTCTTC.

The J gene is TRBJ2-5, the V gene TRBV5-1; TRBD1 is a possible D gene (5 bases). The CDR3 has 16 residues. Germline V lookup: CDR1 SGHRS, CDR2 YFSETQ. Trimming left V 1 base short and J 1 base short, with 14 bases between. The CDR3 loop reads CASSLWQGGLQETQYF. The CDR3 bases are TGCGCCAGCAGCTTGTGGCAGGGCGGCCTCCAAGAGACCCAGTACTTC.

The CDR3 DNA reads TGTGCCAGCAGCTTGCTTGGAGGAGATGGCTACACCTTC. It codes for CASSLLGGDGYTF. The genes are TRBV11-2 and TRBJ1-2; the D is unclear. Trimming removed 3 bases from V and 6 bases from J, with 11 bases in between. There are 13 residues in the CDR3. Germline lookup yields CDR1 SGHAT and CDR2 FQNNGV. The whole variable domain, remainder taken from reference TRBV11-2 and TRBJ1-2, is EAGVAQSPRYKIIEKRQSVAFWCNPISGHATLYWYQQILGQGPKLLIQFQNNGVVDDSQLPKDRFSAERLKGVDSTLKIQPAKLEDSAVYLCASSLLGGDGYTFGSGTRLTVV.

J is TRBJ1-1 and V is TRBV11-3; possible D gene TRBD1, 5 bases. In germline, CDR1 is SGHNT, CDR2 YENEEA. V lost 4 bases and J 1 base, leaving 7 bases between the germline ends. The CDR3 has 13 amino acids. CDR3 residues: CASSWGPNTEAFF. In nucleotides, the CDR3 is TGTGCCAGCAGCTGGGGACCGAACACTGAAGCTTTCTTT. The whole variable domain, remainder taken from reference TRBV11-3 and TRBJ1-1, is EAGVVQSPRYKIIEKKQPVAFWCNPISGHNTLYWYLQNLGQGPELLIRYENEEAVDDSQLPKDRFSAERLKGVDSTLKIQPAELGDSAVYLCASSWGPNTEAFFGQGTRLTVV.

The genes are TRBV6-5 and TRBJ2-5; a weak D match, TRBD1 (5 bases). From germline, CDR1 is MNHEY and CDR2 SVGAGI. The length of the CDR3 is 14 residues. V shed 8 bases and J shed 2 bases, with 15 bases lying between them. CDR3 in DNA: TGTGCCAGCGTTGGGGCAGGGCGGCAAGAGACCCAGTACTTC. Amino acid sequence: CASVGAGRQETQYF.

The chain couples TRBV13 to TRBJ2-2; no firm D call. Germline assignment: CDR1 PRHDT and CDR2 FYEKMQ (reference sequence). V dropped 1 base and J dropped 1 base, with 7 bases sitting between them. This CDR3 contains 15 residues. CDR3 in DNA: TGTGCCAGCAGCTTAGCCGCAAAGAACACCGGGGAGCTGTTTTTT. Its translation: CASSLAAKNTGELFF.

The chain recombines TRBV9 with TRBJ1-3, with D unclear. Trimming shortened V by 4 bases and J by 0 bases, and 17 bases separated the two germline ends. CDR1 and CDR2 (germline): SGDLS, YYNGEE. CDR3 size: 17 residues. The CDR3 loop is CASSPRGGRFSGNTIYF. In DNA, the CDR3 is TGTGCCAGCAGCCCCCGGGGAGGACGGTTCTCTGGAAACACCATATATTTT. The full variable domain, completed using reference TRBV9 and TRBJ1-3, is DSGVTQTPKHLITATGQRVTLRCSPRSGDLSVYWYQQSLDQGLQFLIQYYNGEERAKGNILERFSAQQFPDLHSELNLSSLELGDSALYFCASSPRGGRFSGNTIYFGEGSWLTVV.